These 27 T cell receptor beta chains originate from one sample sequenced in a study of blood T cells in healthy people across ages. The use of a sample-barcoded 5' primer and a J-beta primer mix characterized a second PCR of roughly 6 to 11 cycles. TCRdb re-derived calls from the 5' RACE reads in MiXCR, one entry per CDR3 protein. This sample has hundreds of thousands of distinct CDR3 sequences, with 29% found just once. Sequencing used blood. Receptors originate from an elderly woman in good health.

Details on this clonotype: A much larger clone lies one base from this, so it may be a read error. The CDR3 DNA follows: TGTGCCAGCACCATGGGGACGGTCGAAGAACTGTTTTTT. Translation gives CASTMGTVEELFF. This chain uses TRBV7-9 with TRBJ1-4; TRBD1 might be the D (5 bases). The CDR3 has 13 residues. Trimming shortened V by 7 bases and J by 12 bases, and 18 bases separated the two germline ends. Germline CDR1 reads SEHNR; CDR2 reads FQNEAQ (reference sequence).

This clonotype was found many times. The gene calls are TRBV7-9 and TRBJ2-1; 8 positions match TRBD1. Per germline, CDR1 SEHNR and CDR2 FQNEAQ (reference sequence). The CDR3 contains 15 residues. The trim removed 5 bases at V and 9 bases at J, leaving 12 bases unmatched. The CDR3 protein is CASSPHQGAGSEQFF. The CDR3 nucleotides read TGTGCCAGCAGCCCCCACCAGGGGGCGGGGAGTGAGCAGTTCTTC.

The chain couples TRBV5-5 to TRBJ1-4; no firm D call. The CDR3 covers 14 residues. V was trimmed by 2 bases and J by 5 bases, leaving 10 bases between them. The germline CDR1 and CDR2 sequences are SGHKS and YYEKEE (reference sequence). Here the CDR3 reads CASSFGLHNEKLFF. Here the CDR3 DNA reads TGTGCCAGCAGCTTCGGGCTTCACAATGAAAAACTGTTTTTT.

The CDR3 here is CAWSTTQGATGELFF. The CDR3 nucleotides are TGTGCCTGGAGTACTACACAGGGGGCGACCGGGGAGCTGTTTTTT. This chain connects TRBV30 to TRBJ2-2, with 9 bases aligning to TRBD1. CDR1 is GTSNPN and CDR2 is SVGIG in the germline V gene (reference sequence). The CDR3 runs 15 residues. The V gene end was trimmed by 2 bases and the J gene end by 5 bases; junction bases not matched to a gene: 6.

On this clonotype itself: Being one base from a much bigger clone, this may be a read error. The chain has TRBV14 and TRBJ2-1; D is unclear. V lost 4 bases to trimming and J lost 13 bases, with 14 bases between them. This CDR3 is 12 amino acids long. The germline V gene has CDR1 SGHDN and CDR2 FVKESK. CDR3 coding DNA: TGTGCCAGCAGCCCGACCAGGCAGACCCAGTTCTTC. The encoded protein is CASSPTRQTQFF.

This rearrangement joins TRBV7-2 to TRBJ1-2, with D perhaps matching TRBD1 (5 bases). Germline assignment: CDR1 SGHTA and CDR2 FQGNSA. Deletions cut 1 base from V and 5 bases from J, with 11 bases between. The CDR3 is 14 residues long. The CDR3 nucleotides are TGTGCCAGCAGCTTAGGCAGGGAGGATTATGGCTACACCTTC. Protein: CASSLGREDYGYTF.

This clonotype came up many times. The CDR3 coding sequence is TGCGCCAGCAGCACAGGAAGGGGGGGGCGGCTCGGTGAGCAGTTCTTC. This sequence encodes CASSTGRGGRLGEQFF. The chain links TRBV4-3 to TRBJ2-1; possible D gene TRBD2, 7 bases. V was trimmed by 5 bases and J by 9 bases, leaving 23 bases between them. CDR3 length equals 16 residues. The germline gives CDR1 LGHNA, CDR2 YSLEER.

V and J are TRBV6-2 or TRBV6-3 and TRBJ2-1; tentatively, D is TRBD2 (5 bases). The CDR3 is 15 amino acids. Germline CDR1 is MNHEY and CDR2 is SVGEGT. V gave up 6 bases and J gave up 3 bases, with 15 bases separating them. CDR3 residues: CASSPSGRSYNEQFF. The CDR3 DNA follows: TGTGCCAGCAGCCCAAGCGGACGGAGCTACAATGAGCAGTTCTTC.

This clonotype was seen at least ten times. The genes are TRBV30 and TRBJ2-1, with 7 positions matching TRBD2. Trimming cost V 0 bases and J 9 bases; bases outside gene matches: 11. Germline CDR1 is GTSNPN and CDR2 is SVGIG (reference sequence). The CDR3 has 15 residues. The CDR3 DNA sequence: TGTGCCTGGAGTGTAAGCGGGGAACTGATATCTGAGCAGTTCTTC. Translated: CAWSVSGELISEQFF.

This chain connects TRBV11-2 to TRBJ2-7, with 10 nucleotides matching TRBD2. The CDR3 runs to 17 residues. V dropped 3 bases and J dropped 0; count of bases not matched to a gene: 8. The germline V gene encodes CDR1 SGHAT and CDR2 FQNNGV. CDR3 sequence: CASSFATSGWSSYEQYF. In nucleotides, the CDR3 is TGTGCCAGCAGCTTTGCGACTAGCGGGTGGAGCTCCTACGAGCAGTACTTC.

The genes are TRBV21-1 and TRBJ1-2; no DNA check was done on the table's D call, TRBD1. TRBV21-1 is termed a pseudogene. CDR3 size: 12 residues. The CDR3 loop is CAPRGVHYGYTF. In DNA, the CDR3 is TGTGCCCCCCGGGGGGTCCACTATGGCTACACCTTC.

This sequence joins TRBV7-2 and TRBJ2-1, with TRBD2 matching over 12 bases. CDR1 and CDR2 from the germline V gene are SGHTA and FQGNSA. This CDR3 has 15 amino acids. With V trimmed by 5 bases and J by 9 bases, 8 bases remained unmatched. CDR3 region: CASSPPSGGAAEQFF. Written as DNA, the CDR3 is TGTGCCAGCAGCCCTCCTAGCGGGGGGGCCGCTGAGCAGTTCTTC.

This clonotype appeared many times. CDR3 coding DNA: TGCGCCAGCAGCTTGGATCGGGACAGGGTGACAGATACGCAGTATTTT. Its translation: CASSLDRDRVTDTQYF. The V call is TRBV5-1, the J call TRBJ2-3, with 9 bases identical to TRBD1. The CDR3 extends over 16 amino acids. V shed 0 bases and J 3 bases; nucleotides not matched to a gene: 5. The germline CDR1 and CDR2 sequences are SGHRS and YFSETQ.

With respect to this clonotype: A much more abundant neighbour one base away suggests this may be a read error. CDR3 region: CSGSGGYGYTF. CDR3 nucleotides: TGCAGCGGTTCGGGGGGTTATGGCTACACCTTC. V and J are TRBV29-1 and TRBJ1-2; TRBD1 is a possible D gene (5 bases). Germline V gene sequence: CDR1 SQVTM, CDR2 ANQGSEA. The CDR3 totals 11 residues. Deletions cut 7 bases from V and 5 bases from J, with 11 bases between.

This chain joins TRBV28 and TRBJ1-2, with no clear D. The CDR3 is made up of 14 amino acids. The ends were cut back, 6 bases at V and 7 bases at J, with 18 bases in the middle. The germline V gene has CDR1 MDHEN and CDR2 SYDVKM. The CDR3 DNA reads as TGTGCCAGCAGACCCGACGGGGTTGAGAGTGGCTACACCTTC. Its protein is CASRPDGVESGYTF.

This clonotype was observed at least ten times. The V call is TRBV20-1, the J call TRBJ2-5, with TRBD2 identical over 10 bases. Germline CDR1 is DFQATT and CDR2 is SNEGSKA (reference sequence). The CDR3 consists of 13 residues. V trimming: 6 bases; J trimming: 5 bases; junction bases outside the gene matches: 6. CDR3 sequence reads: CSAESGGVETQYF. The DNA of the CDR3 is TGCAGTGCCGAAAGCGGGGGGGTGGAGACCCAGTACTTC.

This clonotype was detected only a few times. CDR3 sequence (DNA): TGTGCCAGCAGCTTAAAATGGATTTCCGGGACAGTAAACTATGGCTACACCTTC. This encodes CASSLKWISGTVNYGYTF. The chain is built from TRBV7-8 and TRBJ1-2, with 7 bases matching TRBD1. The CDR3 consists of 18 residues. CDR1 is SGHVS and CDR2 is FQNEAQ in the germline V gene. V lost 2 bases and J lost 2; bases outside the gene matches: 14.

Of note for this clonotype: Just one base apart from a much larger clone, this may be a read error. The chain recombines TRBV2 with TRBJ1-1; D uncertain. V lost 6 bases, J lost 6 bases, and 8 bases lay in between. The CDR3 has 11 residues. CDR1 and CDR2 from the germline V gene are SNHLY and FYNNEI. The CDR3 is CASRGCSEAFF. The CDR3 coding sequence is TGTGCCAGCAGGGGTTGCTCTGAAGCTTTCTTT.

Concerning this clonotype itself: It may be a read error: a sequence one base away is much more abundant. The chain has TRBV20-1 and TRBJ2-3, with D unclear. Germline V CDR1 and CDR2: DFQATT, SNEGSKA (reference sequence). Trimming stripped 4 bases from V and 6 bases from J, with 17 bases between. CDR3 length: 14 residues. The CDR3 region has the DNA TGCAGTGCTAAACCCCCGCGACACTGGGATACGCAGTATTTT. Its protein product is CSAKPPRHWDTQYF.

This CDR3 reads CASDREDSSGANVLTF. CDR3 nucleotide sequence: TGCGCCAGCGACCGGGAGGACAGTTCTGGGGCCAACGTCCTGACTTTC. The chain links TRBV10-2 to TRBJ2-6, with a weak D call TRBD2 (7 bases). Trimming took off 8 bases at V and 1 base at J, with 15 bases between the two ends. The CDR3 is 16 amino acids. From germline, CDR1 is WSHSY and CDR2 SAAADI.

This sequence joins TRBV2 and TRBJ2-1, with 14 bases that match TRBD2. The CDR3 length is 15 residues. CDR1 is SNHLY and CDR2 is FYNNEI in the germline V gene. J lost 11 bases, V lost 6 bases, and 9 bases had no gene match. The CDR3 loop reads CASRPRTSGGSQQFF. The CDR3 DNA follows: TGTGCCAGCAGGCCCAGGACTAGCGGGGGGAGTCAGCAGTTCTTC.

This clonotype was recorded at least ten times. This chain connects TRBV12-3 or TRBV12-4 to TRBJ2-1; 11 bases align to TRBD2. This CDR3 spans 17 amino acids. The trim removed 5 bases at V and 6 bases at J, leaving 12 bases unmatched. The CDR3 here is CASSPMQLAGVSNEQFF. CDR3 nucleotides: TGTGCCAGCAGTCCCATGCAACTAGCGGGGGTTAGCAATGAGCAGTTCTTC.

V usage is TRBV7-9 and J usage is TRBJ1-2; 10 bases match TRBD1. There are 13 residues in the CDR3. V lost 6 bases to trimming and J lost 9 bases; unmatched junction nucleotides: 7. The V gene's germline CDR1 is SEHNR and CDR2 FQNEAQ (reference sequence). For the CDR3, the DNA is TGTGCCAGCAGTCAGGACAGGGGGGAAAGCTACACCTTC. This sequence encodes CASSQDRGESYTF. The full variable domain, its missing parts supplied by reference TRBV7-9 and TRBJ1-2, is DTGVSQNPRHKITKRGQNVTFRCDPISEHNRLYWYRQTLGQGPEFLTYFQNEAQLEKSRLLSDRFSAERPKGSFSTLEIQRTEQGDSAMYLCASSQDRGESYTFGSGTRLTVV.

Points on this clonotype: A much larger clone differs from this one at a single base, so this may be a read error. The V call is TRBV28, the J call TRBJ2-7; tentatively, D is TRBD1 (5 bases). Trimming cost V 3 bases and J 6 bases, with 15 bases left between them. The CDR3 runs to 14 residues. Germline-derived CDR1 and CDR2 are MDHEN and SYDVKM. Here the CDR3 DNA reads TGTGCCAGCAGTTTCCCCTTACAGGTGGGCGAGCAGTACTTC. This encodes CASSFPLQVGEQYF.

In this sample, this clonotype turned up many times. This chain links TRBV6-2 or TRBV6-3 with TRBJ2-7; no reliable D call. This CDR3 has 12 residues. The V gene lost 6 bases and the J gene lost 2 bases, with 8 bases spanning the gap. The germline V gene encodes CDR1 MNHEY and CDR2 SVGEGT. The CDR3 DNA sequence: TGTGCCAGCAGAAGAAAGCCCTACGAGCAGTACTTC. Translating gives CASRRKPYEQYF.

CDR3 protein: CSASELYEQYF. CDR3 bases: TGCAGTGCTAGTGAGCTCTACGAGCAGTACTTC. The chain recombines TRBV20-1 with TRBJ2-7, with D unresolved. The CDR3 has 11 residues. CDR1 is DFQATT and CDR2 is SNEGSKA in the germline V gene (reference sequence). V lost 3 bases, J lost 3 bases, and 6 bases lay in between.

The chain uses TRBV18 and TRBJ2-2; 8 positions agree with TRBD2. There are 15 residues in the CDR3. V was pared by 6 bases and J by 1 base, with 4 bases of the junction left unmatched. CDR1 and CDR2 from the germline V gene are KGHSH and LQKENI. The CDR3 loop is CASSSGRGNTGELFF. The CDR3 coding sequence is TGTGCCAGCTCGTCCGGGAGGGGGAACACCGGGGAGCTGTTTTTT.